These 11 T cell receptor beta chains share one sample of origin, sequenced in a study of T cells in Graves' hyperthyroidism and ophthalmopathy. Amplified TCR beta CDR3 regions derived from RNA transcripts. Initially, a first-round RT-PCR of the TCR CDR3 employed the HTBI primer set. Using its own MiXCR run on the multiplex PCR reads, TCRdb lists one record per CDR3 protein. The sample consists of about 520,000 distinct CDR3 sequences, less than 25% of them appearing once. Sequenced: blood. The receptors derive from a woman between 25 and 40 years old with Graves' ophthalmopathy.

This clonotype occurred many times. The genes are TRBV2 and TRBJ1-2, with D unresolved. Germline V CDR1 and CDR2: SNHLY, FYNNEI. Between the trimmed V and J ends, which lost 4 bases and 9 bases, there was a span of 21 bases. The CDR3 totals 15 residues. This chain's CDR3 is CASSAIKDRDLSYTF. The CDR3 coding sequence is TGTGCCAGCAGTGCCATTAAAGACCGCGATCTGAGCTACACCTTC.

This clonotype was observed a handful of times. V usage is TRBV6-1 and J usage is TRBJ1-1, with D maybe TRBD1 (6 bases). From germline, CDR1 is MNHNS and CDR2 SASEGT. This CDR3 contains 13 residues. The germline V and J ends were trimmed by 11 bases and 11 bases, with 24 bases remaining between them. CDR3 sequence reads: CAVTTGTKIQAFF. The CDR3 nucleotides read TGTGCCGTAACCACAGGGACAAAAATTCAGGCTTTCTTT.

This clonotype was counted a few times. The rearrangement uses TRBV6-1 and TRBJ1-1, with 9 bases matching TRBD1. With V trimmed by 3 bases and J by 9 bases, 5 bases remained unmatched. This CDR3 region has 13 residues. The germline CDR1 and CDR2 sequences are MNHNS and SASEGT. This CDR3 is CASSDRDRVKAFF. The CDR3, as DNA: TGTGCCAGCAGTGACCGGGACAGGGTGAAAGCTTTCTTT.

Ten or more counts support this clonotype. V and J are TRBV7-2 and TRBJ2-7; tentatively, D is TRBD2 (5 bases). This CDR3 region has 12 residues. Per germline, CDR1 SGHTA and CDR2 FQGNSA. V shed 6 bases and J shed 7 bases, with 13 bases lying between them. CDR3 loop: CASRLMAGEQYF. The CDR3 bases are TGTGCCAGCAGACTGATGGCGGGTGAGCAGTACTTC. The full variable domain, with the rest looked up from reference TRBV7-2 and TRBJ2-7, is GAGVSQSPSNKVTEKGKDVELRCDPISGHTALYWYRQSLGQGLEFLIYFQGNSAPDKSGLPSDRFSAERTGGSVSTLTIQRTQQEDSAVYLCASRLMAGEQYFGPGTRLTVT.

In its sample, this clonotype was seen many times. The chain combines TRBV12-3 or TRBV12-4 with TRBJ1-1; a possible D gene is TRBD1 (5 bases). Trimming stripped 2 bases from V and 2 bases from J, with 9 bases between. The CDR3 length is 14 residues. CDR3 sequence: CASSLTGANTEAFF. CDR3 DNA: TGTGCCAGCAGTTTAACCGGGGCCAACACTGAAGCTTTCTTT.

The chain is built from TRBV6-1 and TRBJ2-5; no firm D call. V dropped 3 bases and J dropped 5 bases, with 10 bases sitting between them. The CDR3 loop spans 13 amino acids. CDR1 is MNHNS, CDR2 SASEGT, per germline. The CDR3 is CASSDVGFETQYF. For the CDR3, the DNA is TGTGCCAGCAGTGATGTAGGCTTCGAGACCCAGTACTTC.

This chain connects TRBV12-3 or TRBV12-4 to TRBJ2-7; no clear D. The CDR3 has 15 residues. Trimming shortened V by 5 bases and J by 2 bases, and 16 bases separated the two germline ends. The CDR3 nucleotides read TGTGCCAGCAGTGTTAGGTCCTCACCGCCCTACGAGCAGTACTTC. This sequence encodes CASSVRSSPPYEQYF.

The chain recombines TRBV4-1 with TRBJ1-1; TRBD1 agrees at 9 bases. CDR1 and CDR2 (germline): MGHRA, YSYEKL. Losses at the gene ends were 1 base for V and 1 base for J; bases not matched to a gene: 10. The CDR3 is 18 residues long. The chain's CDR3 is CASSQGGRTGARNTEAFF. The CDR3 DNA is TGCGCCAGCAGCCAAGGGGGTCGGACAGGGGCGCGGAACACTGAAGCTTTCTTT.

This clonotype was counted many times. This rearrangement joins TRBV12-3 or TRBV12-4 to TRBJ1-2; the D gene is possibly TRBD1 (5 bases). With 3 bases removed from V and 8 bases from J, the gap between germline ends came to 16 bases. The CDR3 is 14 residues long. The CDR3 DNA sequence: TGTGCCAGCAGTTTGCCCCGGGGACTGGGCGGCTACACCTTC. It translates to CASSLPRGLGGYTF.

This clonotype was detected ten times or more. This chain joins TRBV6-5 and TRBJ2-5; no clear D gene. The V end was cut by 6 bases, the J end by 2 bases, with 10 bases between. The CDR3 totals 13 residues. CDR1 is MNHEY, CDR2 SVGAGI, per germline. CDR3 sequence: CASRPARQETQYF. In DNA form, the CDR3 reads TGTGCCAGCAGACCCGCCCGGCAAGAGACCCAGTACTTC.

The chain recombines TRBV11-3 with TRBJ2-5; D unclear. V was cut by 5 bases and J by 3 bases, with 10 bases left in between. Germline CDR1 reads SGHNT; CDR2 reads YENEEA. The CDR3 length is 13 residues. This CDR3 is CASSRNYKETQYF. In nucleotides, the CDR3 is TGTGCCAGCAGCCGAAACTACAAAGAGACCCAGTACTTC.